A selection of T cell receptor beta chains follows, all from one sample in a study of early T cells in non-severe SARS-CoV-2 infection. MiXCR, run by TCRdb on the 5' RACE reads, gives a single entry per CDR3 protein. The table includes 65,000 to 75,000 distinct CDR3 sequences, around a tenth detected once. Sequencing was carried out using whole blood. Receptor source: an adult who was a healthcare worker with PCR-confirmed SARS-CoV-2 infection or an uninfected control (not recorded which). Each CDR3 is given with its conserved first and last residue. Fields, in order: J gene, V gene, clone size, D gene, CDR3 DNA, CDR3 protein. D genes are given only for firm matches. Expanded clones get a size class; other rows say once, few or many, or leave the size out.

>TRBJ2-1|TRBV18|many|.
TGTGCCAGCTCCCGCGATAGCTCCTACAATGAGCAGTTCTTC
CASSRDSSYNEQFF
>TRBJ2-1|TRBV20-1|few|.
TGCAGTGCTAGGTCAGAGAACAATGAGCAGTTCTTC
CSARSENNEQFF
>TRBJ2-7|TRBV7-9|many|TRBD1
TGTGCCAGCAGCCCCCGGGACAGAATCTACGAGCAGTACTTC
CASSPRDRIYEQYF
>TRBJ2-1|TRBV7-9|.|TRBD1
TGTGCCAGCCGACGGACAGGGGGATTAGACAATGAGCAGTTCTTC
CASRRTGGLDNEQFF
>TRBJ2-2|TRBV6-5|.|TRBD2
TGTGCCAGCAGTTACTGGACTAGAGGGTTCACCGGGGAGCTGTTTTTT
CASSYWTRGFTGELFF
>TRBJ1-5|TRBV6-2/TRBV6-3|few|.
TGTGCCAGCAACCGGGACGGAGGATCCCATAGCAATCAGCCCCAGCATTTT
CASNRDGGSHSNQPQHF
>TRBJ1-1|TRBV11-1|many|TRBD1
TGTGCCAGCAGCCTCCTCCCGACAGGGGGCTACACTGAAGCTTTCTTT
CASSLLPTGGYTEAFF
>TRBJ2-6|TRBV29-1|many|.
TGCAGCGTCGCCGTCTCCTCTGGGGCCAACGTCCTGACTTTC
CSVAVSSGANVLTF
>TRBJ2-1|TRBV29-1|many|.
TGCAGCGGGGCCGGGGGCTCCTACAATGAGCAGTTCTTC
CSGAGGSYNEQFF
>TRBJ2-5|TRBV2|.|TRBD1
TGTGCCGGAAACAGGGGCAAACAAGAGACCCAGTACTTC
CAGNRGKQETQYF
>TRBJ2-7|TRBV3-1|many|.
TGTGCCAGCAGCCAAGGTGGTGGGGCCCTCCTTTTGTACTTC
CASSQGGGALLLYF
>TRBJ2-7|TRBV10-3|.|TRBD1
TGTGCCATCAGTATATCCGGGACAGGGTCCGCCTACGAGCAGTACTTC
CAISISGTGSAYEQYF
>TRBJ1-6|TRBV6-6|.|.
TGTGCCAGTTCGGGGGGCACACCCCTCCACTTT
CASSGGTPLHF
>TRBJ2-1|TRBV9|few|.
TGTGCCAGCAGCGTAGGGGTAGCGGCTTACAATGAGCAGTTCTTC
CASSVGVAAYNEQFF
>TRBJ2-7|TRBV14|many|.
TGTGCCAGCAGCCAAGTAGGGGGAGGACAAGGCGAGCAGTACTTC
CASSQVGGGQGEQYF
>TRBJ1-2|TRBV29-1|many|.
TGCAGCGTTGAAGCCTACGGGGGCTACACCTTC
CSVEAYGGYTF
>TRBJ2-2|TRBV28|few|TRBD2
TGTGCCAGCAGTTTCCCGGGACTAGCGGGAGAGGGGACCGGGGAGCTGTTTTTT
CASSFPGLAGEGTGELFF
>TRBJ2-5|TRBV12-3/TRBV12-4|many|.
TGTGCCAGCAGCTCAAATCAAGAGACCCAGTACTTC
CASSSNQETQYF
>TRBJ1-4|TRBV20-1|many|.
TGCAGTGCTAGAGATCTTAGGGGCGCGAATGAAAAACTGTTTTTT
CSARDLRGANEKLFF
>TRBJ2-7|TRBV11-2|once|TRBD2
TGTGCCAGCAGCTTAGGTCGGGGTAGCGGGGGCGAGCAGTACTTC
CASSLGRGSGGEQYF
>TRBJ1-2|TRBV4-2|many|.
TGTGCCAGCAGCCAAGATCTTGGGACACTTGGAAGGGGCTACACCTTC
CASSQDLGTLGRGYTF
>TRBJ2-3|TRBV14|.|.
TGTGCCAGCAGCCAAGCGGGGGCAGATACGCAGTATTTT
CASSQAGADTQYF
>TRBJ2-3|TRBV7-9|.|.
TGTGCCAGCAGCTTTTCACGGGACACAGATACGCAGTATTTT
CASSFSRDTDTQYF
>TRBJ2-5|TRBV11-2|.|.
TGTGCCAGCAGCAAAGTCCCAGCTCAAGAGACCCAGTACTTC
CASSKVPAQETQYF
>TRBJ2-2|TRBV27|many|TRBD2
TGTGCCAGCAGTTTAGCAGGGAGGGACACCGGGGAGCTGTTTTTT
CASSLAGRDTGELFF
>TRBJ1-6|TRBV6-2/TRBV6-3|many|.
TGTGCCAGCAGTTACCCCCCGCGGCAGGCAAGCTCCTATAATTCACCCCTCCACTTT
CASSYPPRQASSYNSPLHF
>TRBJ1-5|TRBV7-2|.|TRBD1
TGTGCCAGCAGCCCCGACAGTACACAGGGGCGGCCCCAGCATTTT
CASSPDSTQGRPQHF
>TRBJ2-3|TRBV6-1|many|.
TGTGCCAGCAGACCTTGGGACACCAAGGGCACAGATACGCAGTATTTT
CASRPWDTKGTDTQYF
>TRBJ1-4|TRBV6-6|.|.
TGTGCCAGCAGTTACCGGGTGAATGAAAAACTGTTTTTT
CASSYRVNEKLFF
>TRBJ1-2|TRBV29-1|many|.
TGCAGCGTTGAGAAGGCGGAAGGGTCTGGTGGCTACACCTTC
CSVEKAEGSGGYTF
>TRBJ1-1|TRBV9|few|.
TGTGCCAGCAGCGTAGTCGGGGGGCGAGGCACTGAAGCTTTCTTT
CASSVVGGRGTEAFF
>TRBJ2-1|TRBV3-1|many|TRBD2
TGTGCCAGCAGCCAAGAGGGGCCGGAGAGACTAGCGGTAAATGAGCAGTTCTTC
CASSQEGPERLAVNEQFF
>TRBJ2-5|TRBV19|.|TRBD1
TGTGCCAGTAGTATAAGCGGGACAGGGCCGGAGACCCAGTACTTC
CASSISGTGPETQYF
>TRBJ2-1|TRBV7-2|few|TRBD2
TGTGCCAGCAGCACATACCTGACTAGCGGAGAGCAGTTCTTC
CASSTYLTSGEQFF
>TRBJ1-6|TRBV15|few|TRBD1
TGTGCCACCAGCAGGGGACAGGGGTATTCTAATTCACCCCTCCACTTT
CATSRGQGYSNSPLHF
>TRBJ2-4|TRBV12-3/TRBV12-4|many|.
TGTGCCAGCAGTTTAGGACCCAGAGCCAAAAACATTCAGTACTTC
CASSLGPRAKNIQYF
>TRBJ2-7|TRBV15|.|.
TGTGCCACCAGCAGAGATCTGGGGAGCTACGAGCAGTACTTC
CATSRDLGSYEQYF
>TRBJ2-2|TRBV20-1|.|.
TGCAGTGCTAGTCAAGGGGGGAACACCGGGGAGCTGTTTTTT
CSASQGGNTGELFF
>TRBJ2-2|TRBV7-8|many|TRBD1
TGTGCCAGCAGCTGGACAGGGAACGGGGAGCTGTTTTTT
CASSWTGNGELFF
>TRBJ1-6|TRBV11-3|many|.
TGTGCCAGCAGCTCGGACGGAGATAATTCACCCCTCCACTTT
CASSSDGDNSPLHF
>TRBJ1-1|TRBV6-4|.|.
TGTGCCAGCAGTGACTCGAATAGGGAGTCCACTGAAGCTTTCTTT
CASSDSNRESTEAFF
>TRBJ2-5|TRBV5-1|many|TRBD2
TGCGCCAGCAGCCGGCGGGGGTGGAGAGAGACCCAGTACTTC
CASSRRGWRETQYF
>TRBJ1-1|TRBV7-2|many|.
TGTGCCAGCAGCCTGGGACCCTTGAACACTGAAGCTTTCTTT
CASSLGPLNTEAFF
>TRBJ2-5|TRBV3-1|.|.
TGTGCCAGCGTAGGGAAGCTGGAGACCCAGTACTTC
CASVGKLETQYF
>TRBJ1-1|TRBV7-8|.|.
TGTGCCAGCAGCTTAACCCCGGTCGGAGGAAACACTGAAGCTTTCTTT
CASSLTPVGGNTEAFF
>TRBJ1-6|TRBV6-5|many|TRBD1
TGTGCCAGCAGTGAACGACAGGGGAATTCACCCCTCCACTTT
CASSERQGNSPLHF